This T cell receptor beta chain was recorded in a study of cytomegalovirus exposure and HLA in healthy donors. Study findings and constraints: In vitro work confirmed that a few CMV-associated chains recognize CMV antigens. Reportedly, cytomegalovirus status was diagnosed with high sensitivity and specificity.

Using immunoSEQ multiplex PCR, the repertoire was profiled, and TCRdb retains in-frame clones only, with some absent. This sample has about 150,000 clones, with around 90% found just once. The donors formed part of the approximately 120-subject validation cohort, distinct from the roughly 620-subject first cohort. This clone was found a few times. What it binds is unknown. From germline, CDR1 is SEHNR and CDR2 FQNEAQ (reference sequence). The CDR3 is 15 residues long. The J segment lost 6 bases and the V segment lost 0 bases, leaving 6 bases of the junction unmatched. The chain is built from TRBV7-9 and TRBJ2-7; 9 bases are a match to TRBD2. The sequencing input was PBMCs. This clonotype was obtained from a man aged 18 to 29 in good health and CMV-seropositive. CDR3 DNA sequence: TGTGCCAGCAGCTTAGCGGCGCGGGAGGGCTTCGAGCAGTACTTC. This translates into CASSLAAREGFEQYF. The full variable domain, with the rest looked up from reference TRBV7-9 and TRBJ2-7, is DTGVSQNPRHKITKRGQNVTFRCDPISEHNRLYWYRQTLGQGPEFLTYFQNEAQLEKSRLLSDRFSAERPKGSFSTLEIQRTEQGDSAMYLCASSLAAREGFEQYFGPGTRLTVT.